The source of this T cell receptor beta chain is a study of T-cell memory formation after mild COVID-19. On this clonotype: The antigen is not known.

TCRdb redid the calling of the 5' RACE reads with MiXCR, one entry per CDR3 protein. The sample has some 180,000 distinct CDR3 sequences; less than 20% are singletons. Study-wide results and caveats: Researchers found some responding clones in pre-infection memory, a sign that cross-reactive memory joined. Clonal second-wave expansions that peaked on day 37 had unconfirmed SARS-CoV-2 specificity.

The TCR sequence derives from a man younger than 35 who had mild COVID-19 (a few samples of this study predate the infection). Cell type and time point are not known. The sample taken for sequencing was PBMCs or a T cell subset sorted from them (not recorded which).

Here the CDR3 DNA reads TGTGCCAGCAGCCCGATAGCGGGGGGCACCCGAGATACGCAGTATTTT. Translation gives CASSPIAGGTRDTQYF. The chain recombines TRBV7-9 with TRBJ2-3, with 10 bases that match TRBD2. In germline, CDR1 is SEHNR, CDR2 FQNEAQ (reference sequence). This CDR3 region has 16 residues. The J segment lost 5 bases and the V segment lost 5 bases, leaving 10 bases of the junction unmatched.